Each of the 26 T cell receptor beta chains below was sequenced from the same sample in a study of beta chain features in type 1 diabetes. The study, taken as a whole, reports: In all four CD4+ subsets, TCRB CDR3 length was significantly, moderately reduced in type 1 diabetes.

These TCRs are of unknown antigen specificity. The authors reverse transcribed all of the isolated RNA, so sequencing captured expressed TCRB transcripts. Generated by immunoSEQ multiplex PCR, the TCRdb table keeps only in-frame clones and is missing some. The table records 600,000 to 700,000 clones, 9.5% to 15% of them present only once. The sample consisted of naive CD4+ T cells from blood. The receptors stem from a man aged 25 to 45 with type 1 diabetes.

This clone was seen a handful of times. The V and J genes are TRBV27 and TRBJ2-1; possible D gene TRBD1, 5 bases. Germline-derived CDR1 and CDR2 are MNHEY and SMNVEV (reference sequence). The V and J ends lost 6 bases and 6 bases respectively, with 12 bases between them. The CDR3 loop spans 13 amino acids. For the CDR3, the DNA is TGTGCCAGCAGAAAAGGGGCCGCCAATGAGCAGTTCTTC. This gives the protein CASRKGAANEQFF.

This clone was seen a few times. CDR3 in DNA: TGTGCCAGCAGCTATATCCGGAACAGTCTTATCTACGAGCAGTACTTC. This encodes CASSYIRNSLIYEQYF. The gene calls are TRBV7-2 and TRBJ2-7; D call uncertain. The length of the CDR3 is 16 residues. Trimming took 4 bases from V and 3 from J, leaving 19 bases between them. Germline assignment: CDR1 SGHTA and CDR2 FQGNSA.

The chain links TRBV6-5 to TRBJ2-7, with 11 bases matching TRBD2. The ends lost 6 bases at V and 1 base at J; junction bases unmatched: 5. Germline V gene sequence: CDR1 MNHEY, CDR2 SVGAGI. CDR3 length: 15 amino acids. CDR3 DNA sequence: TGTGCCAGCAGCCGAGGGACTAGCGGTTCCTACGAGCAGTACTTC. Translating it yields CASSRGTSGSYEQYF.

The V and J genes are TRBV7-9 and TRBJ1-1, with D uncertain. Germline values: CDR1 SEHNR, CDR2 FQNEAQ (reference sequence). Trimming stripped 5 bases from V and 3 bases from J, with 10 bases between. The CDR3 consists of 13 residues. CDR3 bases: TGTGCCAGCAGCCCTCAGGAGGACACTGAAGCTTTCTTT. Its translation: CASSPQEDTEAFF. The full variable domain, rest sourced from reference TRBV7-9 and TRBJ1-1, is DTGVSQNPRHKITKRGQNVTFRCDPISEHNRLYWYRQTLGQGPEFLTYFQNEAQLEKSRLLSDRFSAERPKGSFSTLEIQRTEQGDSAMYLCASSPQEDTEAFFGQGTRLTVV.

The chain combines TRBV14 with TRBJ1-2; tentative D call: TRBD1 (6 bases). This CDR3 has 13 amino acids. The V and J ends lost 3 bases and 3 bases respectively, with 8 bases between them. Per germline, CDR1 SGHDN and CDR2 FVKESK. Here the CDR3 reads CASSQDSYYGYTF. The CDR3 DNA follows: TGTGCCAGCAGCCAGGACAGCTACTATGGCTACACCTTC.

The V and J genes are TRBV6-5 and TRBJ1-5; D unresolved. The germline V and J ends were trimmed by 5 bases and 0 bases, with 5 bases remaining between them. The CDR3 is 13 amino acids. Germline CDR1 is MNHEY and CDR2 is SVGAGI. The CDR3 coding sequence is TGTGCCAGCAGTCCTTATAGCAATCAGCCCCAGCATTTT. This encodes CASSPYSNQPQHF.

The CDR3 loop reads CSGGHTASRTDTQYF. The CDR3 DNA follows: TGCAGCGGGGGGCATACAGCTTCCCGCACAGATACGCAGTATTTT. The genes are TRBV29-1 and TRBJ2-3; tentatively, D is TRBD1 (6 bases). Per the germline V gene, CDR1 is SQVTM and CDR2 is ANQGSEA. This CDR3 contains 15 residues. Trimming stripped 7 bases from V and 1 base from J, with 18 bases between.

Only a few counts were recorded for this clone. The chain carries TRBV19 and TRBJ1-2; TRBD1 aligns across 7 bases. The CDR3 is made up of 15 amino acids. Per germline, CDR1 LNHDA and CDR2 SQIVND (reference sequence). The J segment lost 10 bases and the V segment lost 3 bases, leaving 14 bases of the junction unmatched. As DNA, the CDR3 is TGTGCCAGTAGTATTGGAAATGGGGGACAGAGACTCTACACCTTC. Its protein product is CASSIGNGGQRLYTF. The whole variable domain, remainder taken from reference TRBV19 and TRBJ1-2, is DGGITQSPKYLFRKEGQNVTLSCEQNLNHDAMYWYRQDPGQGLRLIYYSQIVNDFQKGDIAEGYSVSREKKESFPLTVTSAQKNPTAFYLCASSIGNGGQRLYTFGSGTRLTVV.

V and J are TRBV4-3 and TRBJ1-2; D ambiguous. Germline values: CDR1 LGHNA, CDR2 YSLEER. The CDR3 contains 14 residues. V was pared by 0 bases and J by 8 bases, with 13 bases between. The CDR3 protein is CASSQEEGAGGYTF. The DNA for the CDR3 is TGCGCCAGCAGCCAAGAGGAGGGCGCCGGGGGCTACACCTTC.

The chain is built from TRBV7-9 and TRBJ1-3; TRBD1 is a possible D gene (6 bases). CDR1 is SEHNR, CDR2 FQNEAQ, per germline (reference sequence). The CDR3 contains 16 residues. With 4 bases removed from V and 7 bases from J, the gap between germline ends came to 20 bases. The CDR3 DNA reads TGTGCCAGCAGCTCTCAGGACGCAGCAACAGGGAACACCATATATTTT. Protein product: CASSSQDAATGNTIYF.

The chain is built from TRBV5-1 and TRBJ2-1; D gene unclear. Trimming left V 3 bases short and J 0 bases short, with 10 bases between. Germline loops: CDR1 SGHRS, CDR2 YFSETQ. CDR3 size: 15 residues. For the CDR3, the DNA is TGCGCCAGCAGCTCCCAGAGTAGCTCCTACAATGAGCAGTTCTTC. Amino acid sequence: CASSSQSSSYNEQFF. The variable domain in full, completed from reference TRBV5-1 and TRBJ2-1, reads KAGVTQTPRYLIKTRGQQVTLSCSPISGHRSVSWYQQTPGQGLQFLFEYFSETQRNKGNFPGRFSGRQFSNSRSEMNVSTLELGDSALYLCASSSQSSSYNEQFFGPGTRLTVL.

Worth noting for this clone: The sample holds other DNA sequences that translate to the same CDR3. This chain uses TRBV20-1 with TRBJ2-5, with D perhaps matching TRBD2 (5 bases). V lost 1 base and J 5 bases, leaving 5 bases between the germline ends. The germline gives CDR1 DFQATT, CDR2 SNEGSKA (reference sequence). This CDR3 has 11 residues. This CDR3 reads CSARGEETQYF. CDR3 DNA sequence: TGCAGTGCTAGAGGGGAGGAGACCCAGTACTTC.

This clone turned up a few times. The chain couples TRBV14 to TRBJ2-3, with 9 bases matching TRBD1. This CDR3 has 15 amino acids. Per germline, CDR1 SGHDN and CDR2 FVKESK. V dropped 1 base and J dropped 6; count of bases not matched to a gene: 5. The CDR3 is CASSQGDRAKDTQYF. CDR3 bases: TGTGCCAGCAGCCAAGGGGACAGGGCGAAGGATACGCAGTATTTT.

This CDR3 is CASSPWRSSYNEQFF. CDR3 DNA sequence: TGTGCCAGCAGCCCCTGGCGTAGCTCCTACAATGAGCAGTTCTTC. The chain uses TRBV7-2 and TRBJ2-1, with unresolved D. The germline CDR1 and CDR2 sequences are SGHTA and FQGNSA. CDR3 size: 15 residues. Trimming left V 5 bases short and J 0 bases short, with 11 bases between.

The chain is built from TRBV29-1 and TRBJ2-5; tentatively, D is TRBD1 or TRBD2 (6 bases each). The CDR3 extends over 19 amino acids. Germline CDR1 is SQVTM and CDR2 is ANQGSEA. Deletions cut 7 bases from V and 2 bases from J, with 32 bases between. The CDR3 region is CSAKLANGDGIGGQETQYF. DNA of the CDR3: TGCAGCGCCAAGTTGGCAAATGGGGACGGTATAGGGGGGCAAGAGACCCAGTACTTC.

V gene TRBV2 combines with J gene TRBJ2-1; D is perhaps TRBD1 (5 bases). This CDR3 region has 13 residues. V shed 1 base and J shed 10 bases, with 11 bases lying between them. From germline, CDR1 is SNHLY and CDR2 FYNNEI. CDR3 bases: TGTGCCAGCAGTGAAGTGGGAAGGGGAGAGCAGTTCTTC. It encodes CASSEVGRGEQFF.

The chain joins TRBV19 to TRBJ2-5; D is unresolved. The CDR3 spans 14 residues. V was cut by 4 bases and J by 5 bases, with 14 bases left in between. Germline assignment: CDR1 LNHDA and CDR2 SQIVND (reference sequence). Here the CDR3 reads CASSKTERWETQYF. For the CDR3, the DNA is TGTGCCAGTAGTAAGACCGAACGATGGGAGACCCAGTACTTC.

This clone occurred a few times. The rearrangement uses TRBV18 and TRBJ1-4; D ambiguous. Trimming took off 3 bases at V and 3 bases at J, with 2 bases between the two ends. Germline assignment: CDR1 KGHSH and CDR2 LQKENI. There are 12 residues in the CDR3. CDR3 residues: CASSPANEKLFF. CDR3 in DNA: TGTGCCAGCTCACCGGCTAATGAAAAACTGTTTTTT.

This clone has more than one count but fewer than ten. The chain couples TRBV28 to TRBJ2-3; 16 nucleotides agree with TRBD2. Germline V CDR1 and CDR2: MDHEN, SYDVKM. Trimming removed 7 bases from V and 2 bases from J; junction bases left unmatched: 12. CDR3 length: 19 residues. CDR3 sequence reads: CASIPYPGLAGGHTDTQYF. CDR3 bases: TGTGCCAGCATCCCTTACCCGGGACTAGCGGGGGGGCACACAGATACGCAGTATTTT.

The sample holds a few counts of this clone. V is TRBV19 and J is TRBJ1-2, with D hard to call. This CDR3 has 13 residues. V was cut by 3 bases and J by 6 bases, with 11 bases left in between. Germline lookup yields CDR1 LNHDA and CDR2 SQIVND (reference sequence). The CDR3: CASSIWAHDGYTF. In nucleotides, the CDR3 is TGTGCCAGTAGTATTTGGGCCCATGATGGCTACACCTTC.

This clone was counted only a few times. V gene TRBV18 combines with J gene TRBJ2-2, with D possibly matching TRBD1 (5 bases). This CDR3 has 16 amino acids. Germline V gene lookup returns CDR1 KGHSH and CDR2 LQKENI. Trimming removed 3 bases at V and 4 bases at J, with 15 bases between. This chain's CDR3 is CASSPQRPGFTGELFF. For the CDR3, the DNA is TGTGCCAGCTCACCTCAGAGACCAGGGTTCACCGGGGAGCTGTTTTTT. Drawing the rest from reference TRBV18 and TRBJ2-2, the complete variable domain is NAGVMQNPRHLVRRRGQEARLRCSPMKGHSHVYWYRQLPEEGLKFMVYLQKENIIDESGMPKERFSAEFPKEGPSILRIQQVVRGDSAAYFCASSPQRPGFTGELFFGEGSRLTVL.

The chain recombines TRBV19 with TRBJ2-3; D is possibly TRBD1 (6 bases). V lost 5 bases to trimming and J lost 1 base, with 10 bases between them. Germline values: CDR1 LNHDA, CDR2 SQIVND (reference sequence). The CDR3 consists of 14 residues. The CDR3 is CASSPQGRTDTQYF. The CDR3 DNA is TGTGCCAGTAGTCCACAGGGCCGCACAGATACGCAGTATTTT.

The chain combines TRBV4-3 with TRBJ2-3; D possibly matches TRBD1 or TRBD2 (6 bases each). CDR1 LGHNA and CDR2 YSLEER come from the germline V gene. V lost 1 base and J 6 bases, leaving 14 bases between the germline ends. The CDR3 sequence is 15 residues long. The CDR3 here is CASSQGGGRLDTQYF. The CDR3 region has the DNA TGCGCCAGCAGCCAAGGAGGGGGGCGTTTGGATACGCAGTATTTT.

This clone was seen a few times. This chain uses TRBV18 with TRBJ2-7; D may be TRBD1 (5 bases). CDR3 size: 15 residues. Trimming removed 3 bases from V and 6 bases from J, with 18 bases in between. Germline CDR1 is KGHSH and CDR2 is LQKENI. DNA of the CDR3: TGTGCCAGCTCACCCTCCCCTCGGCAGGGCTCCGAGCAGTACTTC. This sequence encodes CASSPSPRQGSEQYF. Based on the CDR3 plus reference TRBV18 and TRBJ2-7, the full variable domain is NAGVMQNPRHLVRRRGQEARLRCSPMKGHSHVYWYRQLPEEGLKFMVYLQKENIIDESGMPKERFSAEFPKEGPSILRIQQVVRGDSAAYFCASSPSPRQGSEQYFGPGTRLTVT.

The table lists this clone with a few counts. V is TRBV7-8 and J is TRBJ2-5, with 9 bases aligning to TRBD2. This CDR3 contains 14 residues. J was trimmed by 5 bases and V by 3 bases; bases with no gene match: 4. From germline, CDR1 is SGHVS and CDR2 FQNEAQ. CDR3 in amino acids: CASSFSSGVETQYF. For the CDR3, the DNA is TGTGCCAGCAGCTTCTCTAGCGGGGTTGAGACCCAGTACTTC.

In this sample, this clone turned up a few times. The chain recombines TRBV7-3 with TRBJ2-6; TRBD2 agrees at 9 bases. The trim removed 5 bases at V and 0 bases at J, leaving 8 bases unmatched. There are 18 residues in the CDR3. CDR1 and CDR2 from the germline V gene are SGHTA and FQGTGA. The CDR3, as DNA: TGTGCCAGCAGCCCCCAACTAGCGGGCGGCTCTGGGGCCAACGTCCTGACTTTC. Translation gives CASSPQLAGGSGANVLTF.